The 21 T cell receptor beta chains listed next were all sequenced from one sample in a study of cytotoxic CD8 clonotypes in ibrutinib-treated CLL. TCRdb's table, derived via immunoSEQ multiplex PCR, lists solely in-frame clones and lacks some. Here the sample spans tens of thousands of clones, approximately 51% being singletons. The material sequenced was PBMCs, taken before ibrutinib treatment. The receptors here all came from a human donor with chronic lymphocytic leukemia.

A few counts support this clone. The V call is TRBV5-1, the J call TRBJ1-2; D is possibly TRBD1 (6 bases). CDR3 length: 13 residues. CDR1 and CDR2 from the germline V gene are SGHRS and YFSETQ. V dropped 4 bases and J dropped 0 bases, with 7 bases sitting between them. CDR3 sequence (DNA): TGCGCCAGCAGCCGGACAGCTAACTATGGCTACACCTTC. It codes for CASSRTANYGYTF.

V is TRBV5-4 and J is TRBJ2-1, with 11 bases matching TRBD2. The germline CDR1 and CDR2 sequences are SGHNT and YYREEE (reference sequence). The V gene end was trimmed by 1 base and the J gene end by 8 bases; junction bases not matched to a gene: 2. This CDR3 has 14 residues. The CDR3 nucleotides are TGTGCCAGCAGCTTGCTAGCGGGGGGCGATGAGCAGTTCTTC. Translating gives CASSLLAGGDEQFF.

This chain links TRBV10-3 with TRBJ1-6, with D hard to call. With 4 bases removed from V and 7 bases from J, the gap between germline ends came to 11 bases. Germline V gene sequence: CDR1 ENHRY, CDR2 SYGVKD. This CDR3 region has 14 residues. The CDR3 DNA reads TGTGCCATCAGTGTATCAGATCGAAATTCACCCCTCCACTTT. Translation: CAISVSDRNSPLHF.

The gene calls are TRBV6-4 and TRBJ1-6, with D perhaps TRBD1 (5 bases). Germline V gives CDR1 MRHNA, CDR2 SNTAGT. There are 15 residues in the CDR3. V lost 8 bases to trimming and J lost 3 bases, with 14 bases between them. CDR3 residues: CASLRDQRYNSPLHF. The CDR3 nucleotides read TGTGCCAGCCTCCGGGACCAGCGCTATAATTCACCCCTCCACTTT.

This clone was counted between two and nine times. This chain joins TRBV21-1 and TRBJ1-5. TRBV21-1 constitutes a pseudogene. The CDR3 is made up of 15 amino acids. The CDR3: CASSTVRRRNQPQHF. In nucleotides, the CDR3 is TGTGCCAGCAGCACGGTTAGGAGAAGGAATCAGCCCCAGCATTTT.

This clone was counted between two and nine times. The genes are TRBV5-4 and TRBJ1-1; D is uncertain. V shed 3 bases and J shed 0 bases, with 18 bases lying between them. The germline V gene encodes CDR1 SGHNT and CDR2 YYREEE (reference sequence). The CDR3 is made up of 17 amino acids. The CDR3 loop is CASSSGRAPLVNTEAFF. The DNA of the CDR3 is TGTGCCAGCAGCTCGGGGAGGGCGCCATTAGTGAACACTGAAGCTTTCTTT.

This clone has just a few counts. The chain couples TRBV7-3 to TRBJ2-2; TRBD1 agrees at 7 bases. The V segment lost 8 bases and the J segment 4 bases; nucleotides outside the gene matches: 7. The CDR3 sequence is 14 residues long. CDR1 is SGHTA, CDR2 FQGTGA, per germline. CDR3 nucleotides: TGTGCCAGCGGGAACAGGGGTTCCACCGGGGAGCTGTTTTTT. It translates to CASGNRGSTGELFF.

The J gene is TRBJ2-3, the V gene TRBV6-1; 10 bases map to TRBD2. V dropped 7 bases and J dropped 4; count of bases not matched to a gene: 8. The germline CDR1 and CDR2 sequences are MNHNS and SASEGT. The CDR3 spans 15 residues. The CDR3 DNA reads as TGTGCCAGCATAGGCCTAGCGGGGGCCGCAGATACGCAGTATTTT. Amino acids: CASIGLAGAADTQYF.

The CDR3 DNA sequence: TGCGCCAGCAGCTCCTTGGTGGCGAGCGGGGCCTCCCCCTACGAGCAGTACTTC. This gives the protein CASSSLVASGASPYEQYF. The J gene is TRBJ2-7, the V gene TRBV5-1, with 7 bases aligning to TRBD2. The CDR3 is made up of 18 amino acids. V lost 3 bases to trimming and J lost 2 bases; unmatched junction nucleotides: 17. Germline CDR1 is SGHRS and CDR2 is YFSETQ.

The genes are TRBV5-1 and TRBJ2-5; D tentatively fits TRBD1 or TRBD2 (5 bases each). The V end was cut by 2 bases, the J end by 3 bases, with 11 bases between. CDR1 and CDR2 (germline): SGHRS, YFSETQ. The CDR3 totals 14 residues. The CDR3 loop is CASSFPGTEETQYF. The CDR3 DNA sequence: TGCGCCAGCAGCTTCCCGGGGACCGAAGAGACCCAGTACTTC.

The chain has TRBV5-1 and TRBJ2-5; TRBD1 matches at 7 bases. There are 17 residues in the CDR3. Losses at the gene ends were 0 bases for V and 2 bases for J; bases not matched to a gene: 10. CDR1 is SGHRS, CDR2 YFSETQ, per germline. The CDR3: CASSLAETGSVQETQYF. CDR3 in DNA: TGCGCCAGCAGCTTGGCCGAGACAGGGAGTGTGCAAGAGACCCAGTACTTC.

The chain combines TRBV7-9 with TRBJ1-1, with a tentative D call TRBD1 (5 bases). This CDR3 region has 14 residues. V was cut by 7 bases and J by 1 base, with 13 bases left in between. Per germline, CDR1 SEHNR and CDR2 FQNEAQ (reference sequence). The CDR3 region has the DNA TGTGCCAGCATCGAGGGGTCCGAGAACACTGAAGCTTTCTTT. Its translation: CASIEGSENTEAFF.

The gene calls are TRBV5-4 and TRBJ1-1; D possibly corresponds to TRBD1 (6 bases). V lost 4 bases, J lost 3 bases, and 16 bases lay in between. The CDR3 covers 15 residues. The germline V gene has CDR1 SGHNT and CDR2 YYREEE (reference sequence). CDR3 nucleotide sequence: TGTGCCAGCAGCCAAGGGGGACATGGGGACACTGAAGCTTTCTTT. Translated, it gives CASSQGGHGDTEAFF.

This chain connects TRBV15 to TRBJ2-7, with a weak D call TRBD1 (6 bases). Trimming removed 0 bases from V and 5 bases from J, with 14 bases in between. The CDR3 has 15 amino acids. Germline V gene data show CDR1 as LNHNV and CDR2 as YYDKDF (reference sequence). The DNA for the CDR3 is TGTGCCACCAGCAGAGATCAGGGGTCGGTCGACGAGCAGTACTTC. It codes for CATSRDQGSVDEQYF.

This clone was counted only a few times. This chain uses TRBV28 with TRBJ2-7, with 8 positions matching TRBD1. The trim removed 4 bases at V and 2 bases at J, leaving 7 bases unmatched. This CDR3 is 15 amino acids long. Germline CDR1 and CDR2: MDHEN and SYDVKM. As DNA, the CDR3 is TGTGCCAGCAGTTCCGACAGGGGTTTACCCTACGAGCAGTACTTC. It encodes CASSSDRGLPYEQYF.

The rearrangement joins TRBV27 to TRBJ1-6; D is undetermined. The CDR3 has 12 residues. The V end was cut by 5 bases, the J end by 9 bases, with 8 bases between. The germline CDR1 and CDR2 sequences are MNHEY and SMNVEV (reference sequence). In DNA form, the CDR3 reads TGTGCCAGCAGTCGGGAAGGTTCACCCCTCCACTTT. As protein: CASSREGSPLHF.

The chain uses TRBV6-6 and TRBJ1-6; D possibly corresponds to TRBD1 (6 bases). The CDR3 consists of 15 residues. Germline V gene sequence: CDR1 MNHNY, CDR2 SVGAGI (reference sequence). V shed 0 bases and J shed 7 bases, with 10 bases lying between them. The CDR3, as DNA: TGTGCCAGCAGTTACTCTGGGGGCGGGAATTCACCCCTCCACTTT. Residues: CASSYSGGGNSPLHF.

Written as DNA, the CDR3 is TGCGCCAGCAGCTTGGGACTAGCGGGGGCTCAAAGGGGGACCCAGTACTTC. Translating it yields CASSLGLAGAQRGTQYF. The V call is TRBV5-1, the J call TRBJ2-5; TRBD2 matches at 12 bases. The V and J ends lost 0 bases and 7 bases, in that order; junction bases with no gene match: 10. Germline CDR1 is SGHRS and CDR2 is YFSETQ. The CDR3 loop spans 17 amino acids.

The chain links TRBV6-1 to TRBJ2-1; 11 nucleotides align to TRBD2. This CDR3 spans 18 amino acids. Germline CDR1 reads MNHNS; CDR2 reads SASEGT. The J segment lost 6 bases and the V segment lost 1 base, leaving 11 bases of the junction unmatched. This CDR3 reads CASSEEGFGLAGGNEQFF. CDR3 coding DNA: TGTGCCAGCAGTGAAGAAGGTTTTGGGCTAGCGGGGGGCAATGAGCAGTTCTTC.

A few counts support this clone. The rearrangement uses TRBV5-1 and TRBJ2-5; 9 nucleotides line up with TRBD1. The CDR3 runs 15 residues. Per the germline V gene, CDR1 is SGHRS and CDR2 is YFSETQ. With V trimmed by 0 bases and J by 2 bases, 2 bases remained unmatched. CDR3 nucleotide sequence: TGCGCCAGCAGCTTGGGACAGGGGGGACAAGAGACCCAGTACTTC. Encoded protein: CASSLGQGGQETQYF.

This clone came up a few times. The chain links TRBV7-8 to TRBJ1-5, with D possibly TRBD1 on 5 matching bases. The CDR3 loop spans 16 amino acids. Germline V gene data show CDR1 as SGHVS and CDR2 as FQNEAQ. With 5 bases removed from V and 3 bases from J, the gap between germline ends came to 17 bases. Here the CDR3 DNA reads TGTGCCAGCAGCGAAGAGAAGGGGAGTACCAATCAGCCCCAGCATTTT. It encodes CASSEEKGSTNQPQHF.